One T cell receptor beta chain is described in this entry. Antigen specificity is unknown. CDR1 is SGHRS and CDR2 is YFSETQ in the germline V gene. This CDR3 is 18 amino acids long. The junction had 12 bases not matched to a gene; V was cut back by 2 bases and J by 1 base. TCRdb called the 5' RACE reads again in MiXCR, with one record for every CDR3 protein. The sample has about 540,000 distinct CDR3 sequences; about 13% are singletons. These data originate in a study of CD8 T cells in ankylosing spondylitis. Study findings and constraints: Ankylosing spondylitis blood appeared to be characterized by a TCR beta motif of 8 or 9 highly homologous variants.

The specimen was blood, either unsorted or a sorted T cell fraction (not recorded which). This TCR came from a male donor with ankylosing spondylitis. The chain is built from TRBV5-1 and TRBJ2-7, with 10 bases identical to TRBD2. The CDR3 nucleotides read TGCGCCAGCAGCTTAGACAGGGGACTAGCGCATACTTCCTACGAGCAGTACTTC. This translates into CASSLDRGLAHTSYEQYF.